A selection of T cell receptor beta chains follows, all from one sample in a study of blood T cells in healthy people across ages. Each CDR3 protein gets one entry after TCRdb re-called the 5' RACE reads with MiXCR. The sample holds fewer than 1.5 million distinct CDR3 sequences, roughly 40% seen once. Material: blood. The receptors stem from a woman aged 18 to 35 in good health. Both conserved end residues are trimmed from each CDR3. Part of the rows lack a size; the others show once, few, many or a class for expanded clones.

few TRBV5-1 ASSLVPETYEQY
few TRBV10-3 AISHEDSTEAF
NA TRBV5-1 ASSSGTGGYQETQY
NA TRBV10-3 VISHSGGSTDTQY
NA TRBV10-3 AISESEGSGSYEQY
few TRBV6-4 ASQGWSEKLF
NA TRBV5-1 ASRDSFDEQF
NA TRBV27 ASSWGTGRAEAF
few TRBV20-1 SARYGQGAPGYT
few TRBV7-2 ASSLLGGGGNTDTQY
NA TRBV29-1 SVYEGLGWEEKLF
few TRBV12-3/TRBV12-4 ASRKGTVYNEQF
many TRBV4-1 ASSQEAWREREEQY
few TRBV20-1 SPGTDYGYT
once TRBV7-9 ASSLPGGIETQY
NA TRBV2 ASSRPTWQGNYGYT
NA TRBV7-9 ASSLPVAPYGYT
NA TRBV6-1 ASSVTSGARTDTQY
NA TRBV5-6 ASSLTTSGRGFGDTQY
NA TRBV21-1 ASSKRGLEGYT
NA TRBV20-1 SARTQGWTEAF
few TRBV5-1 ASSLNRGDLQETQY
NA TRBV2 ASRGLAETDTQY
NA TRBV5-1 ASSLNGLAQTDTQY
few TRBV3-1 ASSRLSGVEF
NA TRBV30 AWSKPGFEAF
NA TRBV7-9 ASSPGQGEGGYT
NA TRBV5-6 ASSDYRNLNTEAF
once TRBV3-1 AGSHSSGRGNEQF
NA TRBV7-9 ARSTGQNYGYT
NA TRBV9 ASSGTGTGRGYT
once TRBV25-1 ASSPLGHNEQY
few TRBV29-1 SVGGDGGPQH
few TRBV11-2 ASSPAGRGRGAF
NA TRBV20-1 SARGGGRMYNEQF
few TRBV6-1 ASSGLAGGKADTQY
once TRBV27 ASGPLPPNYGYT
few TRBV12-3/TRBV12-4 ASSVGGARNSPLH
NA TRBV3-1 ASSQEGTSAYNEQY
NA TRBV29-1 SVKRSGGYNEQF
few TRBV5-1 ASSTRGAFRYEQY
NA TRBV10-2 ASSPTAQPQH
NA TRBV2 ASSENGVGKNIQY
few TRBV2 ASREGVTGSYEQY
NA TRBV2 ASLLNYGYT
few TRBV20-1 SARLMRIQETQY
NA TRBV5-1 ASSETSPPSTGELF
NA TRBV6-6 ASSPLDSFEKLF
NA TRBV6-5 ASSYWDHGANVLT
NA TRBV15 ATRSIGQETQY
NA TRBV24-1 ATSGSGGHTDTQY
once TRBV20-1 SAGKGGRTDTQY
NA TRBV5-1 ASSISGTRNEKLF
NA TRBV6-4 ASPMASAGGQWTQY
few TRBV5-5 ASSLAGGPEGKNIQY
NA TRBV6-1 ASRWDRSPYEQY
NA TRBV12-3/TRBV12-4 ASSLSQRGMGEKLF
NA TRBV5-1 ASRPAPGANVLT
NA TRBV14 ASSQALTANTGELF